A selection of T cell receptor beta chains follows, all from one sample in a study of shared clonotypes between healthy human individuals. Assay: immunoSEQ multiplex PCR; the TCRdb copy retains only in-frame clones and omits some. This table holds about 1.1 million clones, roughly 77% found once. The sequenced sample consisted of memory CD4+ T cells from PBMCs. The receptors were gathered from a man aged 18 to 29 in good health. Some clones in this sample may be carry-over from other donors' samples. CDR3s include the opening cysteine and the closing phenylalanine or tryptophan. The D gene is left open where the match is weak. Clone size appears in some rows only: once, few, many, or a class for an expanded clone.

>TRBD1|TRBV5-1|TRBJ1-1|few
TGCGCCAGCAGCAAGGACAGGGCGGAGGCTGAAGCTTTCTTT
CASSKDRAEAEAFF
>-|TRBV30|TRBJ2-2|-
TGTGCCTGGATCACCACCGGGGAGCTGTTTTTT
CAWITTGELFF
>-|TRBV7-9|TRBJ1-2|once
TGTGCCAGCGGGAACTATGGCTACACCTTC
CASGNYGYTF
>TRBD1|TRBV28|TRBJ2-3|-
TGTGCCAGCAAGGGTCAGGGGGAAAAGTATACGCAGTATTTT
CASKGQGEKYTQYF
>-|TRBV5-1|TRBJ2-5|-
TGCGCCAGCAGCTTCCGGGTTAGGTGGGAGACCCAGTACTTC
CASSFRVRWETQYF
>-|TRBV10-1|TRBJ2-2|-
TGCGCCAGCAGCGCAGGGAGGACCGGGGAGCTGTTTTTT
CASSAGRTGELFF
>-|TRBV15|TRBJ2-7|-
TGTGCCACCAGTCGAGAGACCCTCTCCTACGAGCAGTACTTC
CATSRETLSYEQYF
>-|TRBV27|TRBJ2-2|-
TGTGCCAGCAGTTTATCTCTTAAGGACATCGGGGAGCTGTTTTTT
CASSLSLKDIGELFF
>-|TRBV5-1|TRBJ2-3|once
TGCGCCAGCACGGTCACGGCAGGTATAAGCACAGATACGCAGTATTTT
CASTVTAGISTDTQYF
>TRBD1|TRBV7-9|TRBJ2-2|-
TGTGCCAGCAGCCCCCGGACAGGCCCTACGAACACCGGGGAGCTGTTTTTT
CASSPRTGPTNTGELFF
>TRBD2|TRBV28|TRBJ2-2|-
TGTGCCAGCACGCAGCGGGACAACACCGGGGAGCTGTTTTTT
CASTQRDNTGELFF
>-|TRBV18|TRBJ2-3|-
TGTGCCAGCTCACCACAGCGGTCCACAGATACGCAGTATTTT
CASSPQRSTDTQYF
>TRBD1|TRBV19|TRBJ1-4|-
TGTGCCAGTAGTCCGGACAGGCGGAATGAAAAACTGTTTTTT
CASSPDRRNEKLFF
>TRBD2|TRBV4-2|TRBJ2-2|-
TGTGCCAGCAGCTTGGGGAGTAGCGGGACGTGGACCGGGGAGCTGTTTTTT
CASSLGSSGTWTGELFF
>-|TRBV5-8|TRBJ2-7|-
TGTGCCAGCAGCTTCAGGACAGGGAGGGTCCCCTACGAGCAGTACTTC
CASSFRTGRVPYEQYF
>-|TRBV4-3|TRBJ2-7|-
TGCGCCAGCAGCCAAGACGTAACAGGGATAGTTTACGAGCAGTACTTC
CASSQDVTGIVYEQYF
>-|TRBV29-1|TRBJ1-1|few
TGCAGCGTTGAGTGGGGAGACAACACTGAAGCTTTCTTT
CSVEWGDNTEAFF
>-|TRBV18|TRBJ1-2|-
TGTGCCAGCTCACCGGCTGAAAACTATGGCTACACCTTC
CASSPAENYGYTF
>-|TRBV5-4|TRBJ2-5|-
TGTGCCAGCAGCTTGGTCTATCAGGAGACCCAGTACTTC
CASSLVYQETQYF
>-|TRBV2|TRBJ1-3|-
TGTGCCAGCAGCCTTATTGTCGGGTCAGGAAACACCATATATTTT
CASSLIVGSGNTIYF
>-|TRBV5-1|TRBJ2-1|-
TGCGCCAGCAGCCCCGGCCGGGGACATTTCGGGCAGTTCTTC
CASSPGRGHFGQFF
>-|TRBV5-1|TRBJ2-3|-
TGCGCCAGCAGCTTGGAGGATACGCAGTATTTT
CASSLEDTQYF
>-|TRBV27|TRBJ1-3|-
TGTGCCAGCAGTTTACGGGGCCTTGGAAACACCATATATTTT
CASSLRGLGNTIYF
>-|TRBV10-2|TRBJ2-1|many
TGCGCCAGCAGTGAGTATGGCTTGCCCCTCAATGAGCAGTTCTTC
CASSEYGLPLNEQFF
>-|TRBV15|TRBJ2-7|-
TGTGCCACCAGCCCCCGGTCGGGGGCGGGGGAGCAGTACTTC
CATSPRSGAGEQYF
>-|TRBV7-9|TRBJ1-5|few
TGTGCCAGCAGCCCCGGACAGTCTGAAAGTCAGCCCCAGCATTTT
CASSPGQSESQPQHF
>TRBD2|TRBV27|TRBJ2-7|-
TGTGCCAGCAGTTTACCGCGGGGGGGCCCCTACGAGCAGTACTTC
CASSLPRGGPYEQYF
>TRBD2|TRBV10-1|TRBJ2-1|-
TGCGCCAGCAGTGACCCGTGGGGGACTAGCGGGAGCAATGAGCAGTTCTTC
CASSDPWGTSGSNEQFF
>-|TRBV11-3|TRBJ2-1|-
TGTGCCAGCAGCTCAGGGGTTGATGAGCAGTTCTTC
CASSSGVDEQFF
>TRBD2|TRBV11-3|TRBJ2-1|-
TGTGCCAGCAGTCTTTGGTGCGGGAGCGGTTTCTTC
CASSLWCGSGFF
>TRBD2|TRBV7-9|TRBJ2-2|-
TGTGCCAGCAGCCCCCGACTAGCGGGAGACACCGGGGAGCTGTTTTTT
CASSPRLAGDTGELFF
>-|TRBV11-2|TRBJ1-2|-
TGTGCCAGCAGCACCCCCGGGCAGGACAGAAGTTATGGCTACACCTTC
CASSTPGQDRSYGYTF
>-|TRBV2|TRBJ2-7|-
TGTGCCAGCAGGTGGGTGGGGACTCCCAGAGCTGAGCAGTACTTC
CASRWVGTPRAEQYF
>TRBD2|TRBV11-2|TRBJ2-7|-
TGTGCCAGCAGCTTTAGGGCCGGTGGGACTAGCGACTACGAGCAGTACTTC
CASSFRAGGTSDYEQYF
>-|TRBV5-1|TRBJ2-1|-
TGCGCCAGCAGCTTTGGCAGTGACTACAATGAGCAGTTCTTC
CASSFGSDYNEQFF
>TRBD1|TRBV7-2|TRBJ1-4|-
TGTGCCAGCAGAACTGACAGGGTTAATGAAAAACTGTTTTTT
CASRTDRVNEKLFF
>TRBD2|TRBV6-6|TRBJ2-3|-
TGTGCCAGCGGGTTTAGCGGGAGGGGTCCCACAGATACGCAGTATTTT
CASGFSGRGPTDTQYF
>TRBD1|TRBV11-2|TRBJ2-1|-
TGTGCCAGCAGATCCAAAGGGACAGGGAACAATGAGCAGTTCTTC
CASRSKGTGNNEQFF
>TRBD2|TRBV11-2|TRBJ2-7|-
TGTGCCAGCAGCTCAACCGGGACTAGGTCCCTCGAGCAGTACTTC
CASSSTGTRSLEQYF
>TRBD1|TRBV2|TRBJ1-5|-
TGTGCCAGCTCTCCGGGACAGGACAATCAGCCCCAGCATTTT
CASSPGQDNQPQHF
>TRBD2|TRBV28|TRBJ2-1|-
TGTGCCAGCAGCCCTAGCGGGACCCGCTACAATGAGCAGTTCTTC
CASSPSGTRYNEQFF
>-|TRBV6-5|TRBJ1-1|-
TGTGCCAGCAGTTACAGGGTTAACACTGAAGCTTTCTTT
CASSYRVNTEAFF
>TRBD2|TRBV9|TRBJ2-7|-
TGTGCCAGCAGCGTAGGGGGACTAGCGGGGACCTACGAGCAGTACTTC
CASSVGGLAGTYEQYF
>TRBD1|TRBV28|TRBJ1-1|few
TGTGCCAGCAGTCCCCCCGGGACAGGGGGCGGAAGCTGGAAAGCGAAGATGGGGAACACTGAAGCTTTCTTT
CASSPPGTGGGSWKAKMGNTEAFF
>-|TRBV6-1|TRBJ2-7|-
TGTGCCAGCACCACGACAGCTTACGAGCAGTACTTC
CASTTTAYEQYF
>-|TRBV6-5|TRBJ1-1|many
TGTGCCAGCAGTTTCCTTCAGGGGAGGACTGAAGCTTTCTTT
CASSFLQGRTEAFF
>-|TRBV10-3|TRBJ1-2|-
TGTGCCACCACAGCGAGCTATGGCTACACCTTC
CATTASYGYTF
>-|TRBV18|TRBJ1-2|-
TGTGCCAGCTCACCTACAGCTGCTCTTAGTTACGGATATGGCTACACCTTC
CASSPTAALSYGYGYTF